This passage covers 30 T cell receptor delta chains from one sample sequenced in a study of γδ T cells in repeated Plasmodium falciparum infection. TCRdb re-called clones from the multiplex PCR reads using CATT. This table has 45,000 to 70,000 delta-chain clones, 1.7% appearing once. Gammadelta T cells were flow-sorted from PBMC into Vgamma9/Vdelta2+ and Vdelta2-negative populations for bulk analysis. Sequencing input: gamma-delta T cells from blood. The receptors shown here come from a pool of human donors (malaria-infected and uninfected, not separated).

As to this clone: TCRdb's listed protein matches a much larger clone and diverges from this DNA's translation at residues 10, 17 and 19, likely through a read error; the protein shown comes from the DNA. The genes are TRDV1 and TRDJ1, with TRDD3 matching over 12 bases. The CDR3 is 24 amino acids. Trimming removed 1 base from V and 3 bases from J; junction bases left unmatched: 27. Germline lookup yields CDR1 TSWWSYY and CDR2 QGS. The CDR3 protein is CALGEPTFFRPNWGIPRYADKLIF. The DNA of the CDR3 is TGTGCTCTTGGGGAACCCACCTTTTTCCGTCCTAACTGGGGGATACCCCGCTACGCCGATAAACTCATCTTT.

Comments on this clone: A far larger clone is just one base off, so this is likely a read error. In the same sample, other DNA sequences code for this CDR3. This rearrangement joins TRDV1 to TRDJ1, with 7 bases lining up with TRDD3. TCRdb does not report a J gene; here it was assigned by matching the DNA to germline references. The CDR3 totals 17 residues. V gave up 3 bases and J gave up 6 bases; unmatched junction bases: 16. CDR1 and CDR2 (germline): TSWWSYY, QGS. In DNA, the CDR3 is TGTGCTCTTGGGGAGCTACGTGCTGGGGGGTTAAGATATAAACTCATCTTT. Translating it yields CALGELRAGGLRYKLIF.

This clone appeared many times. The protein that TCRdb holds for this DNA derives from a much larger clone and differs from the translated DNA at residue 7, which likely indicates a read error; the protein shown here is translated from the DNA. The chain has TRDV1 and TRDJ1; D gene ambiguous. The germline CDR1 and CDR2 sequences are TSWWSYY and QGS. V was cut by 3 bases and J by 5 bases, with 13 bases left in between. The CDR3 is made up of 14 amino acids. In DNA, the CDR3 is TGTGCTCTTGGGGACTCCCTCCGACCTGATAAACTCATCTTT. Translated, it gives CALGDSLRPDKLIF.

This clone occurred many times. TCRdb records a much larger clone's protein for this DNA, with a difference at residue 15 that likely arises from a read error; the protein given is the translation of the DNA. The DNA for the CDR3 is TGTGCCTGTGACACCTCGGTACTGGGGGCCAAGTACACCGATGAACTCATCTTT. Translating gives CACDTSVLGAKYTDELIF. The rearrangement uses TRDV2 and TRDJ1, with 8 nucleotides matching TRDD3. The CDR3 runs 18 residues. Germline V CDR1 and CDR2: GEAIGNYY, EKD.

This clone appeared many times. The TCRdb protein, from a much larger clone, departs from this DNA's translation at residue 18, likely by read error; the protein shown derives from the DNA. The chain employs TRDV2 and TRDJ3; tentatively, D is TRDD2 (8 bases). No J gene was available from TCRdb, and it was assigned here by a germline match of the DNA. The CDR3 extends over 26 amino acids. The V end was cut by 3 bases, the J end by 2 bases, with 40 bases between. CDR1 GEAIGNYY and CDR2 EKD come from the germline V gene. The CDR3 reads CACDVRYFLHYYWGTRDPWDTRQMFF. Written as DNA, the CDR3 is TGTGCCTGTGACGTACGTTACTTCCTACACTATTACTGGGGAACGAGGGACCCCTGGGACACCCGACAGATGTTTTTC.

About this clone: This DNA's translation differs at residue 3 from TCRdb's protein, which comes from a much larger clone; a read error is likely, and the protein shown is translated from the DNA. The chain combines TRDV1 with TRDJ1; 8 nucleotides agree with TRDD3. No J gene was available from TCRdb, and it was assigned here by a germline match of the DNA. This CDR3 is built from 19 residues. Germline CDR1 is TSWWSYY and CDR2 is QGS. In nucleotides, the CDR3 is TGTGCTCCTGGGGAAGCGTCGAGTCCCAACTACTGGGGGGGCTACAAACTCATCTTT. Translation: CAPGEASSPNYWGGYKLIF.

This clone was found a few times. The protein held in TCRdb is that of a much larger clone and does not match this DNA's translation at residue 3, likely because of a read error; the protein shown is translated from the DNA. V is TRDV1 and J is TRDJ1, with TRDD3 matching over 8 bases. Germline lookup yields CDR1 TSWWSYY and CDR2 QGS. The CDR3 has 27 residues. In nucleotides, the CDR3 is TGTGCTCCTGGGGAAGTTTGGACCCCCGGGAGAGGCTCAATACTGGGGGCGCCGCGGGTCGCTACCGATAAACTCATCTTT. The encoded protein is CAPGEVWTPGRGSILGAPRVATDKLIF.

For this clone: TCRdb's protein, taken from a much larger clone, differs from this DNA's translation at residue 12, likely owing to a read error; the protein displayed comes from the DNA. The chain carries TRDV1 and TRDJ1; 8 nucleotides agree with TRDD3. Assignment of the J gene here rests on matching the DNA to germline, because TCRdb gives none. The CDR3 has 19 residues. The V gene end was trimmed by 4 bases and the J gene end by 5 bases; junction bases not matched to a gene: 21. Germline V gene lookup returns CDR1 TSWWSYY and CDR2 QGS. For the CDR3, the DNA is TGTGCTCTTGGGGTCCATGTAGGGGGTGGGGGATCCGGCAGGGATAAACTCATCTTT. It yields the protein CALGVHVGGGGSGRDKLIF.

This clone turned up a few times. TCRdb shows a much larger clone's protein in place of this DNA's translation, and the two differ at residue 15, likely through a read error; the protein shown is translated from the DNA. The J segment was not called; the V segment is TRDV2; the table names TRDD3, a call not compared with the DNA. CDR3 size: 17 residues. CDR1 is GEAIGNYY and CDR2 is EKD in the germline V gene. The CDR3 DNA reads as TGTGCCTGTGACGACCTGCCTTGGGGACGGAACACCGATAAACCCATCTTT. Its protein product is CACDDLPWGRNTDKPIF.

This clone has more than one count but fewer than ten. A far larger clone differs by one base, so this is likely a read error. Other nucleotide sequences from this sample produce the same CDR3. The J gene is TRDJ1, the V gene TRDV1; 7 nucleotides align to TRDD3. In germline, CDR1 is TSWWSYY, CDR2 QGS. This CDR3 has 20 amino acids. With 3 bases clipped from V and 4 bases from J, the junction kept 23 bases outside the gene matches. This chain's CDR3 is CALGEPGALRSGGSSDKLIF. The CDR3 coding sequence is TGTGCTCTTGGGGAGCCGGGGGCCCTACGCTCCGGGGGATCAAGCGATAAACTCATCTTT.

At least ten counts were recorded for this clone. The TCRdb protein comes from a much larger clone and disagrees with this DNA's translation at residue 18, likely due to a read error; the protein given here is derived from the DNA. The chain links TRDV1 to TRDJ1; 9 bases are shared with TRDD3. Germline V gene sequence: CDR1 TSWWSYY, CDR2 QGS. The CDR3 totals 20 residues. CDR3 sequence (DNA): TGTGCTCTTGGGGAGTTTCCCAGTACTGGGGGACCGACGTACACCGATAAACCCATCTTT. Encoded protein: CALGEFPSTGGPTYTDKPIF.

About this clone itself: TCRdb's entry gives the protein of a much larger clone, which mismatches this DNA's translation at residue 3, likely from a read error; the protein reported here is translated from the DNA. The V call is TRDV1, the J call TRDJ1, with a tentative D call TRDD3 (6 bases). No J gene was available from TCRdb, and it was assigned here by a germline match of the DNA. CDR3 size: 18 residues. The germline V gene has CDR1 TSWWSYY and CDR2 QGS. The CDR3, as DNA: TGTGCTCCTGGGGAATACACCTACGTTTGGGTTTACACCGATAAACTCATCTTT. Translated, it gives CAPGEYTYVWVYTDKLIF.

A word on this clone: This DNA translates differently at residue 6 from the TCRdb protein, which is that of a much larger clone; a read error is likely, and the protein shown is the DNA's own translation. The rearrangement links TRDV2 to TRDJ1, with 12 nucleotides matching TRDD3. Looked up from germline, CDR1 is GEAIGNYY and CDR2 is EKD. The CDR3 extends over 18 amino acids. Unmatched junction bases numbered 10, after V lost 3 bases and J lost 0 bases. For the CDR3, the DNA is TGTGCCTGTGACCCCATACTGGGGGATACCCAGGACACCGATAAACTCATCTTT. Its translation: CACDPILGDTQDTDKLIF.

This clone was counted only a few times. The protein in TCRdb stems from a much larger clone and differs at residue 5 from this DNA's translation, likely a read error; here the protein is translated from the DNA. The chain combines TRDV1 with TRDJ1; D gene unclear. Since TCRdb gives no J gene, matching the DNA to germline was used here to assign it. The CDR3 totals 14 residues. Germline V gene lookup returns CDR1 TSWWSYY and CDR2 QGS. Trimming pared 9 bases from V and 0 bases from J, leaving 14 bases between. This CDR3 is CALISRLYTDKLIF. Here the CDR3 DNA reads TGTGCTCTAATATCGAGGCTCTACACCGATAAACTCATCTTT.

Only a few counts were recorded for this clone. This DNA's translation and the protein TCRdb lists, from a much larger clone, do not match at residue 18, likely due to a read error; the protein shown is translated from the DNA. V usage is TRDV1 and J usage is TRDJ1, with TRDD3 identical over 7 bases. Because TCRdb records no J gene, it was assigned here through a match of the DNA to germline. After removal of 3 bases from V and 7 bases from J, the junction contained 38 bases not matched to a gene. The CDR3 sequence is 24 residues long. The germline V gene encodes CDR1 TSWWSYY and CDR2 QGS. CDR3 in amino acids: CALGDRHPTFYTTPVLGNTAKLIF. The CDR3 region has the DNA TGTGCTCTTGGGGATCGGCACCCCACTTTTTACACAACCCCCGTACTGGGGAATACGGCTAAACTCATCTTT.

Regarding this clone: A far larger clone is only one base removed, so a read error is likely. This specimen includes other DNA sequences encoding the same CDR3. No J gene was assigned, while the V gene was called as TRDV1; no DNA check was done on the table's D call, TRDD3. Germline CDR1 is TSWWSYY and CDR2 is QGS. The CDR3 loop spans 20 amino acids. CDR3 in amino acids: CALGELLPLLGGMFTDKLIF. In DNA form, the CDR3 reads TGTGCTCTTGGGGAACTGCTGCCTCTCCTGGGAGGCATGTTCACCGACAAGCTCATCTTT.

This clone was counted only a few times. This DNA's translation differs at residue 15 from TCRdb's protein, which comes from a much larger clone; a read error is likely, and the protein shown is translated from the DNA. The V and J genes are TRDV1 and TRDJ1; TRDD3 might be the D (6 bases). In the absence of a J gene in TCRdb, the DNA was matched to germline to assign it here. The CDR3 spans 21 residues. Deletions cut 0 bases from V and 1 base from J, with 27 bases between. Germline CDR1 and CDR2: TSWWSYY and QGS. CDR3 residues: CALGELRIVGLVWGGTDKLIF. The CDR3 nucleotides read TGTGCTCTTGGGGAACTAAGGATAGTGGGACTAGTCTGGGGAGGCACCGATAAACTCATCTTT.

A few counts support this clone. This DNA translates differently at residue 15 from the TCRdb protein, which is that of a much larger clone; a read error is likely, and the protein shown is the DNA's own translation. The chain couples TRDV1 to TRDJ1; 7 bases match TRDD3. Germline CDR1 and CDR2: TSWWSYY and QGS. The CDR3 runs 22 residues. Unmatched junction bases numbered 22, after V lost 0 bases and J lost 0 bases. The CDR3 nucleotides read TGTGCTCTTGGGGAACTCTCCCTCCCCAGAAGGGTCTGGGGGGTCGACACCGATAAACTCATCTTT. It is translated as CALGELSLPRRVWGVDTDKLIF.

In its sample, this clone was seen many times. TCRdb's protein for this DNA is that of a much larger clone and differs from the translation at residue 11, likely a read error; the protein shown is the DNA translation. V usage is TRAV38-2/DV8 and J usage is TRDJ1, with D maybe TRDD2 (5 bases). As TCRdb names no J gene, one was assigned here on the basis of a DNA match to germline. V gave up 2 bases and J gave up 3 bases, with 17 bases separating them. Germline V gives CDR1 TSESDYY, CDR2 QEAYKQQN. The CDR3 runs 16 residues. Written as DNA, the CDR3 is TGTGCTTATAGGAGGAAACCTACGAAGTACGCCGATAAACTCATCTTT. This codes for CAYRRKPTKYADKLIF.

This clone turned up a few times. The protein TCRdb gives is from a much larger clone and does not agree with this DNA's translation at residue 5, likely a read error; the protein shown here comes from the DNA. As DNA, the CDR3 is TGTGCTTATAGGATCCCAGGCCTTCCTACCCCTCTATCGAAACTCATCTTT. This translates into CAYRIPGLPTPLSKLIF. The chain is built from TRAV38-2/DV8 and TRDJ1; 9 bases align to TRDD2. Germline values: CDR1 TSESDYY, CDR2 QEAYKQQN. The CDR3 is 17 amino acids. Germline trimming cut 3 bases from V and 8 bases from J; bases unmatched to any gene: 17.

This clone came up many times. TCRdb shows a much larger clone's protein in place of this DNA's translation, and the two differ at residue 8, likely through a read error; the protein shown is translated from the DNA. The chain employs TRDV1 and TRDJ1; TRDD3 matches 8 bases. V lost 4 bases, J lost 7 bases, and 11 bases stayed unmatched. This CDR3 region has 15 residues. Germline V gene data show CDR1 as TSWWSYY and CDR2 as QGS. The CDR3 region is CALGVRIAGGGKLIF. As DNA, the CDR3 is TGTGCTCTTGGGGTTAGAATTGCTGGGGGAGGTAAACTCATCTTT.

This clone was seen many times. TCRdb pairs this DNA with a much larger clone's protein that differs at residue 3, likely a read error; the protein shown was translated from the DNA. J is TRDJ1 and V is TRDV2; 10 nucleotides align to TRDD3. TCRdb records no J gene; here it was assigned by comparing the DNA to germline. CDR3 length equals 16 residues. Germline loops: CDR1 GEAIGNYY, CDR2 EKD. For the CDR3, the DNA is TGTGCCCGTGACTACAACTGGGGGATTGCCACCGATAAACTCATCTTT. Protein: CARDYNWGIATDKLIF.

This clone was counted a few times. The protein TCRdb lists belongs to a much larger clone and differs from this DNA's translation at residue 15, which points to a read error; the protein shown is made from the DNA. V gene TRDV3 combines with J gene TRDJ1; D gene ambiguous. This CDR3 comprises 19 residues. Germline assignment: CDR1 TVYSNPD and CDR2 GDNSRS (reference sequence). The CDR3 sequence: CALSLRRYDHVWYTNKLIF. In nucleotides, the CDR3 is TGTGCCTTGAGCTTGCGTAGGTACGACCACGTCTGGTACACCAATAAACTCATCTTT.

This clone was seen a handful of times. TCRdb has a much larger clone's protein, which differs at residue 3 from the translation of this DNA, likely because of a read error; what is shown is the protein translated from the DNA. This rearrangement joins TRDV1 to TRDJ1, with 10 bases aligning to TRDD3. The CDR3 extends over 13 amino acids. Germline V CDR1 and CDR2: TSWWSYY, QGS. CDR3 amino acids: CAPGEELGDELIF. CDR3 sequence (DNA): TGTGCTCCTGGGGAAGAACTGGGGGATGAACTCATCTTT.

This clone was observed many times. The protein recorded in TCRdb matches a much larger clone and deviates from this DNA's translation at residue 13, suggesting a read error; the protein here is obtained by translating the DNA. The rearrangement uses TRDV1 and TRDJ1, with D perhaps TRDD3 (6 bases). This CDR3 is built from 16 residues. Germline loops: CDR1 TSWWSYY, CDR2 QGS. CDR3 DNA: TGTGCTCTTGGACTAACCGTCTACTGGGCTACCGATAGACTCATCTTT. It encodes CALGLTVYWATDRLIF.

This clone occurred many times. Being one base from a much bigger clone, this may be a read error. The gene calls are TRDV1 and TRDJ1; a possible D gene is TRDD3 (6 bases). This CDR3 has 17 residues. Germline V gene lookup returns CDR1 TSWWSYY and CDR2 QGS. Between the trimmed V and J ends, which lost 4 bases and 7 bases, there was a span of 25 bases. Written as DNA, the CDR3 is TGTGCTCTTGGGGGACATTCCCCCGGTGTGGGTGGGGGTAAACTCATCTTT. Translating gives CALGGHSPGVGGGKLIF.

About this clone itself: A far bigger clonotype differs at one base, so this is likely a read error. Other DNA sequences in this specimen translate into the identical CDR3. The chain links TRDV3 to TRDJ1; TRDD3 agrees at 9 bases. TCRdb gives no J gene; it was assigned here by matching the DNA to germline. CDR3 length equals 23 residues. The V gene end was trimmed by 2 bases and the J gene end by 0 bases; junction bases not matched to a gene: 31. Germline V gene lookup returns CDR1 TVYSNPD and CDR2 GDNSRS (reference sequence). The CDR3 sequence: CAFPLRDWGNIHYHPQYTDKLIF. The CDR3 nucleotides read TGTGCCTTTCCCCTACGCGACTGGGGGAACATCCATTATCACCCCCAGTACACCGATAAACTCATCTTT.

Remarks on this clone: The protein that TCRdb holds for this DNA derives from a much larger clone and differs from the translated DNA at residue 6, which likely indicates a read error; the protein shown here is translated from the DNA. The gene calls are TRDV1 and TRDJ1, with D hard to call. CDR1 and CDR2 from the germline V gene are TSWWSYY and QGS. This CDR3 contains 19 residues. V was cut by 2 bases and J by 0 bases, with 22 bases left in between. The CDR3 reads CALGESVKHLFRYTDKLIF. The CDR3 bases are TGTGCTCTTGGGGAATCTGTAAAACATTTATTTAGGTACACCGATAAACTCATCTTT.

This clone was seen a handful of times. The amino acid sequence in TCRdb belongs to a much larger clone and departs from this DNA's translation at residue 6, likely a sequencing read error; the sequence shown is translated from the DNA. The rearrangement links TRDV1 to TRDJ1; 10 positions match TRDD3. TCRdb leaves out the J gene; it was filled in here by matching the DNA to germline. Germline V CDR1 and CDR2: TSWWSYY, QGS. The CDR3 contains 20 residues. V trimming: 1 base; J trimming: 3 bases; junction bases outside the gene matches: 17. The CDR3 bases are TGTGCTCTTGGGGAACCAGTCTTCTGGAACTACTGGGGGATCCCCGATAAACTCATCTTT. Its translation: CALGEPVFWNYWGIPDKLIF.

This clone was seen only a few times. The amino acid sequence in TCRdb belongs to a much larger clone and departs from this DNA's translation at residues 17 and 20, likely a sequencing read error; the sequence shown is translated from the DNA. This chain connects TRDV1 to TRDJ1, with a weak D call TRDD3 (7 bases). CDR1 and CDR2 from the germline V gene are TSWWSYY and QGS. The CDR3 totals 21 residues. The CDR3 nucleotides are TGTGCTCTTGGGGAGCTTTGCTCCTACAATCTCTGGGGGTTCTACACCAATAAACTCACCTTT. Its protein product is CALGELCSYNLWGFYTNKLTF.